One and the same sample provided the 22 T cell receptor beta chains below, sequenced in a study of T-cell reconstitution after alpha-beta-depleted transplantation in children. TCRbeta library construction was performed incorporating unique molecular identifiers. TCRdb recomputed calls from the PCR reads with MiXCR, one row per CDR3 protein. Among approximately 630,000 distinct CDR3 sequences listed, around 13% were seen once. The sample consisted of PBMCs, taken before TCRalphabeta/CD19-depleted stem cell transplant. These receptors all come from a girl between 2 and 10 years old with congenital amegakaryocytic thrombocytopenia, due to receive a stem cell transplant.

Points on this clonotype: A much larger clone is a single base away; this may be a read error. The rearrangement links TRBV29-1 to TRBJ2-3; TRBD2 matches at 8 bases. This CDR3 comprises 14 residues. In germline, CDR1 is SQVTM, CDR2 ANQGSEA. V was pared by 4 bases and J by 5 bases, with 8 bases of the junction left unmatched. The CDR3 spells CSVVPGLDQDTQYF. The CDR3 DNA is TGCAGCGTTGTGCCGGGACTAGATCAAGATACGCAGTATTTT.

This clonotype was seen repeatedly, ten times or more. This rearrangement joins TRBV5-1 to TRBJ1-5, with a tentative D call TRBD1 (5 bases). CDR3 size: 17 residues. Trimming stripped 4 bases from V and 4 bases from J, with 21 bases between. CDR1 and CDR2 from the germline V gene are SGHRS and YFSETQ. CDR3 nucleotide sequence: TGCGCCAGCAGCCTACGTCCCAGTTCCGGACAAAATCAGCCCCAGCATTTT. Its translation is CASSLRPSSGQNQPQHF.

This clonotype was detected ten times or more. The rearrangement joins TRBV10-2 to TRBJ1-5; D is possibly TRBD1 (5 bases). CDR3 length equals 16 residues. Trimming shortened V by 0 bases and J by 3 bases, and 12 bases separated the two germline ends. CDR1 is WSHSY and CDR2 is SAAADI in the germline V gene. As DNA, the CDR3 is TGCGCCAGCAGTGAGTCATCGGGGCAGGACAATCAGCCCCAGCATTTT. This translates into CASSESSGQDNQPQHF.

This clonotype was found a few times. CDR3 sequence reads: CASSATTLSGLGETQYF. CDR3 DNA sequence: TGCGCCAGCAGCGCAACTACACTCAGCGGCCTCGGGGAGACCCAGTACTTC. The rearrangement links TRBV5-1 to TRBJ2-5; the D gene is possibly TRBD2 (5 bases). Germline assignment: CDR1 SGHRS and CDR2 YFSETQ. This CDR3 contains 17 residues. V lost 4 bases to trimming and J lost 5 bases, with 24 bases between them.

Many counts were recorded for this clonotype. The chain combines TRBV7-2 with TRBJ2-1; 10 positions match TRBD2. Germline-derived CDR1 and CDR2 are SGHTA and FQGNSA. The CDR3 spans 14 residues. With V trimmed by 2 bases and J by 7 bases, 2 bases remained unmatched. CDR3 amino acids: CASSLLAGANEQFF. DNA for the CDR3: TGTGCCAGCAGCTTACTAGCGGGAGCGAATGAGCAGTTCTTC.

This clonotype was detected ten times or more. The chain combines TRBV10-3 with TRBJ2-5, with D unclear. V lost 6 bases and J lost 2, with 22 bases in between. CDR3 size: 17 residues. Germline V gene sequence: CDR1 ENHRY, CDR2 SYGVKD. CDR3 sequence: CAISGFQPHGRQETQYF. CDR3 DNA sequence: TGTGCCATCAGCGGATTCCAGCCCCACGGAAGGCAAGAGACCCAGTACTTC.

This rearrangement joins TRBV7-7 to TRBJ2-5; 7 bases line up with TRBD2. From germline, CDR1 is SSHAT and CDR2 FNYEAQ (reference sequence). The V gene end was trimmed by 0 bases and the J gene end by 1 base; junction bases not matched to a gene: 5. This CDR3 contains 16 residues. The CDR3 loop reads CASSLAPSGLQETQYF. The CDR3 region has the DNA TGTGCCAGCAGCTTAGCTCCTAGCGGACTCCAAGAGACCCAGTACTTC.

Concerning this clonotype: Being one base from a much bigger clone, this may be a read error. The gene calls are TRBV12-3 or TRBV12-4 and TRBJ2-3, with D maybe TRBD2 (6 bases). CDR3 length equals 16 residues. CDR3 DNA: TGTGCCAGCGGTTTCGAGAAGGCTAGCGCTACAGATACGCAGTATTTT. Translated, it gives CASGFEKASATDTQYF.

The chain employs TRBV20-1 and TRBJ1-2; D perhaps matches TRBD1 (5 bases). This CDR3 is built from 13 residues. V was pared by 3 bases and J by 10 bases, with 18 bases between. Germline values: CDR1 DFQATT, CDR2 SNEGSKA (reference sequence). The CDR3 sequence is CSASSGGDRFYTF. CDR3 nucleotide sequence: TGCAGTGCTAGCTCCGGGGGAGATAGATTCTACACCTTC.

This chain connects TRBV9 to TRBJ2-7, with TRBD1 matching 9 bases. With V trimmed by 4 bases and J by 2 bases, 13 bases remained unmatched. The CDR3 spans 17 residues. Germline assignment: CDR1 SGDLS and CDR2 YYNGEE. CDR3 in DNA: TGTGCCAGCAGCACCGGACCTTGGGGACAGGGAACCTACGAGCAGTACTTC. This sequence encodes CASSTGPWGQGTYEQYF.

The rearrangement links TRBV29-1 to TRBJ2-2; D gene unclear. The CDR3 length is 14 residues. V lost 5 bases and J lost 1, with 11 bases in between. Germline V CDR1 and CDR2: SQVTM, ANQGSEA. The CDR3 sequence: CSVLRIENTGELFF. Written as DNA, the CDR3 is TGCAGCGTTCTTCGTATTGAGAACACCGGGGAGCTGTTTTTT.

This clonotype was counted between two and nine times. The J gene is TRBJ2-3, the V gene TRBV6-2 or TRBV6-3; D gene ambiguous. V was shortened by 0 bases and J by 4 bases, with 26 bases between the two germline ends. There are 20 residues in the CDR3. In germline, CDR1 is MNHEY, CDR2 SVGEGT. DNA of the CDR3: TGTGCCAGCAGTTACTCGATGCGTGTTTACGAGCTAGGTTGGGCAGATACGCAGTATTTT. It is translated as CASSYSMRVYELGWADTQYF.

This clonotype was seen only a few times. The chain is built from TRBV30 and TRBJ2-5; D is uncertain. This CDR3 is 13 amino acids long. V was trimmed by 0 bases and J by 2 bases, leaving 7 bases between them. The germline V gene encodes CDR1 GTSNPN and CDR2 SVGIG (reference sequence). The CDR3 loop reads CAWSVRRQETQYF. Written as DNA, the CDR3 is TGTGCCTGGAGTGTTAGGCGGCAAGAGACCCAGTACTTC.

Many counts were recorded for this clonotype. This rearrangement joins TRBV12-3 or TRBV12-4 to TRBJ2-1; a weak D match, TRBD2 (6 bases). This CDR3 is built from 16 residues. V was clipped by 4 bases and J by 5 bases, with 18 bases between them. CDR3 protein: CASSYGGAFLNNEQFF. CDR3 nucleotide sequence: TGTGCCAGCAGTTACGGGGGAGCATTCCTAAACAATGAGCAGTTCTTC.

This clonotype was seen more than once but under ten times. In DNA form, the CDR3 reads TGTGCCAGCAGCCGCAGTGGGGGAGTTGAGACCCAGTACTTC. This encodes CASSRSGGVETQYF. The rearrangement joins TRBV7-9 to TRBJ2-5; D may match TRBD1 or TRBD2 (5 bases each). CDR1 is SEHNR, CDR2 FQNEAQ, per germline (reference sequence). Trimming left V 5 bases short and J 5 bases short, with 15 bases between. CDR3 size: 14 residues. The full variable domain, with the rest looked up from reference TRBV7-9 and TRBJ2-5, is DTGVSQNPRHKITKRGQNVTFRCDPISEHNRLYWYRQTLGQGPEFLTYFQNEAQLEKSRLLSDRFSAERPKGSFSTLEIQRTEQGDSAMYLCASSRSGGVETQYFGPGTRLLVL.

This clonotype has ten or more counts. The chain couples TRBV5-1 to TRBJ2-2; 7 nucleotides line up with TRBD1. This CDR3 spans 14 amino acids. Germline V CDR1 and CDR2: SGHRS, YFSETQ. J was trimmed by 5 bases and V by 4 bases; bases with no gene match: 5. DNA of the CDR3: TGCGCCAGCAGCACCTACAGGGGAACCGGGGAGCTGTTTTTT. Amino acids: CASSTYRGTGELFF.

This clonotype was seen many times. The gene calls are TRBV29-1 and TRBJ1-1; 8 bases align to TRBD1. Unmatched junction bases numbered 6, after V lost 4 bases and J lost 5 bases. This CDR3 is built from 13 residues. Germline V lookup: CDR1 SQVTM, CDR2 ANQGSEA. The CDR3 spells CSVVRGRGTEAFF. CDR3 bases: TGCAGCGTTGTCAGGGGGCGAGGTACTGAAGCTTTCTTT.

This clonotype has a handful of counts. The chain is built from TRBV12-3 or TRBV12-4 and TRBJ2-1; TRBD2 matches at 7 bases. The CDR3 contains 13 residues. The V and J ends lost 7 bases and 7 bases, in that order; junction bases with no gene match: 7. This CDR3 reads CASNEGGPNEQFF. In DNA form, the CDR3 reads TGTGCCAGCAATGAGGGAGGGCCGAATGAGCAGTTCTTC.

Many counts were recorded for this clonotype. The gene calls are TRBV11-2 and TRBJ2-5; tentatively, D is TRBD2 (6 bases). The V end lost 2 bases, the J end lost 3 bases, and 22 bases lay between the germline ends. Germline CDR1 is SGHAT and CDR2 is FQNNGV. The CDR3 is 18 residues long. The CDR3 protein is CASSLYVTTRGVKETQYF. The CDR3 nucleotides are TGTGCCAGCAGCTTATATGTGACCACGCGGGGTGTAAAAGAGACCCAGTACTTC.

CDR3 coding DNA: TGCGCCAGCAGCTTGGTGGTGACTAGTTCGAGCTCCTACGAGCAGTACTTC. Translated, it gives CASSLVVTSSSSYEQYF. V and J are TRBV5-1 and TRBJ2-7; TRBD2 might be the D (6 bases). The CDR3 loop spans 17 amino acids. Germline V lookup: CDR1 SGHRS, CDR2 YFSETQ. V shed 0 bases and J shed 0 bases, with 16 bases lying between them.

The sample holds many counts of this clonotype. The rearrangement joins TRBV12-3 or TRBV12-4 to TRBJ1-1, with D hard to call. The CDR3 sequence is 13 residues long. V was shortened by 3 bases and J by 8 bases, with 13 bases between the two germline ends. CDR3 residues: CASSFWDGGEAFF. As DNA, the CDR3 is TGTGCCAGCAGTTTTTGGGATGGCGGCGAAGCTTTCTTT.

This sequence joins TRBV3-1 and TRBJ2-1; 10 positions agree with TRBD2. Germline V gene lookup returns CDR1 LGHDT and CDR2 YNNKEL (reference sequence). The CDR3 covers 19 residues. The V segment lost 2 bases and the J segment 6 bases; nucleotides outside the gene matches: 16. CDR3 in amino acids: CASSQRPTSGLAASNEQFF. The CDR3 nucleotides are TGTGCCAGCAGCCAAAGGCCTACCTCCGGACTAGCGGCCTCCAATGAGCAGTTCTTC.